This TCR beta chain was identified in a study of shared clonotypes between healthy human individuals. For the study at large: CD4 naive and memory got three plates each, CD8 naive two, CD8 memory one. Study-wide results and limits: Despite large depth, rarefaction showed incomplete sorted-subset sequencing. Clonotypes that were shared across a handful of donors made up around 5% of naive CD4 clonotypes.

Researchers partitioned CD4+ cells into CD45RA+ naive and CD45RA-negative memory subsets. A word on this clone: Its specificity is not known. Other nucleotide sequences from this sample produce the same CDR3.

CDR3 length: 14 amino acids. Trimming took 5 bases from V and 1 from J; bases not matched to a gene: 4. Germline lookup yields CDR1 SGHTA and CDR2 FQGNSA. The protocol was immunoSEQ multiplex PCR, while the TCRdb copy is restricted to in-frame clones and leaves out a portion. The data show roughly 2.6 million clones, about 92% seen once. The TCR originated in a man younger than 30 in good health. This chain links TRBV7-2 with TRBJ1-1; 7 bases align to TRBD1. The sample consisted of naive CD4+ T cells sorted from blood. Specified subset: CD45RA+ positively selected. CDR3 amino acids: CASSLRQGNTEAFF. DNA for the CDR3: TGTGCCAGCAGCCTCCGACAGGGGAACACTGAAGCTTTCTTT.